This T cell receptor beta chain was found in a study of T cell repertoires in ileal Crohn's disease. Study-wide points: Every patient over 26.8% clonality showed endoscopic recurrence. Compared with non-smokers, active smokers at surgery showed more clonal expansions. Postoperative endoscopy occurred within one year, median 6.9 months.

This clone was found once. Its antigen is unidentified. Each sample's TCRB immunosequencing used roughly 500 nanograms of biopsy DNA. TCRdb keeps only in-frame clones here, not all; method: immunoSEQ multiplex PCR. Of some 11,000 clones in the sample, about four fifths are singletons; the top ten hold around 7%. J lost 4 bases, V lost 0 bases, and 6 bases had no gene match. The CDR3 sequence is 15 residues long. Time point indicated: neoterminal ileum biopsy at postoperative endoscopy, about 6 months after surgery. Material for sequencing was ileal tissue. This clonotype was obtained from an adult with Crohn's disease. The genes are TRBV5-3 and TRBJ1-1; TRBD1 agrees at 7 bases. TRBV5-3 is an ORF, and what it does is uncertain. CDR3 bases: TGTGCCAGAAGCTTGGAGAGGGGGCCGAGCACTGAAGCTTTCTTT. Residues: CARSLERGPSTEAFF.